This T cell receptor (beta chain) was profiled in a study of PD-1 blockade in mismatch repair-deficient tumors. This table comes from immunoSEQ multiplex PCR, and its TCRdb copy is limited to in-frame clones, with some not included. The sample includes about 40,000 clones, roughly 85% of them seen just once. From germline, CDR1 is LGHNA and CDR2 YNFKEQ. This CDR3 is 16 amino acids long. Trimming pared 4 bases from V and 0 bases from J, leaving 12 bases between. The TCR was taken from an adult with mismatch repair-deficient cancer. The sequencing used peripheral blood, collected 76 weeks after starting pembrolizumab. J is TRBJ2-2 and V is TRBV4-2; D might be TRBD2 (6 bases). The CDR3 reads CASSPLADANTGELFF. In DNA, the CDR3 is TGTGCCAGCAGCCCACTAGCAGACGCGAACACCGGGGAGCTGTTTTTT.